This T cell receptor beta chain stems from a study of blood T cell repertoires in COVID-19 (dated by TCRdb to the early 2020s). Broadly, across the study: The collaborator samples originated in the United States, Italy and Spain and spanned the acute and convalescent phases of COVID-19. The material from the prospective study consisted of cDNA or gDNA derived from T cells, B-cell-depleted T cells, or PBMCs. Deeply sampled blood TCRbeta repertoires from subjects exposed to, actively infected with, or recovered from COVID-19 were included in the dataset. The repertoires were released in a freely available public database meant as a resource for research on the immune response to SARS-CoV-2. The samples were drawn from the first 160 participants of the ongoing ImmuneRACE study and from roughly 1,300 subjects provided by 6 global collaborators. Nearly every sample came with metadata listing a de-identified subject ID, COVID-19 status, age in years and sex. Where available, HLA class I and class II types were obtained from metadata supplied by the sample provider rather than from assay-based typing. What the work shows at the level of the full study, not this receptor alone: How much clinical and demographic metadata was included differed by source and by participant, and the metadata was provided uncurated.

Taken from the germline V gene, the CDR1 and CDR2 loops are WSHSY and SAAADI. The CDR3 starts with the cysteine, ends with the phenylalanine, and has 14 residues. Of all the DNA, just the CDR3 is kept, 42 bases in frame from base 1. V lost 7 bases and J lost 2 bases; the stretch between them is 11 bases long. Remarks on this clone: Its recognized antigen is unknown. There are no base qualities to consult, and no much larger clone falls within one base.

TCRbeta CDR3 regions were amplified from genomic DNA using the immunoSEQ Assay, a bias-controlled multiplex PCR. As for the original processing: Within the assay, amplification of reference gene primers was used to estimate how many nucleated cells each sample contained. Sequence reads were collapsed and filtered to measure the absolute abundance of every unique TCRbeta CDR3 rearrangement. For each sample, productive Simpson clonality was calculated by taking the square root of Simpson's diversity index across productive rearrangements. TCRdb retrieved this table from immuneACCESS and kept in-frame rearrangements only. Not all clones are present; in checked studies, unresolved V genes account for under half, and no reason is known for the remainder. The V and J calls and clone size come from that table; D and trimming were worked out from the DNA. The sample profile shows about 220,000 clones; approximately 80% of them were found once. The ten most abundant clones make up approximately 3.6% of the sample.

Participants in the prospective study were aged about 18 to 95 years, lived in 24 United States geographic areas, and enrolled through a virtual design. In the prospective study, participants were assigned to cohorts based on the clinical history participants reported in a screening survey and a study questionnaire. Recovered participants in ImmuneRACE Cohort 3 were defined as having two consecutive negative NP/OP PCR tests, clearance from a healthcare professional, or resolution of symptoms. In the prospective study, mobile phlebotomists collected whole blood, serum and a nasopharyngeal or oropharyngeal swab from each participant. Additional blood draws and questionnaires over an approximately two-month period could optionally be provided by prospective study participants. Before DNA extraction, prospective study blood samples were shipped either frozen or at room temperature.

Material for sequencing was PBMCs or T cells enriched from blood (not recorded which). This clonotype was sampled from a woman in her sixties who had recovered from COVID-19. The chain uses TRBV10-2 and TRBJ2-2, and possibly TRBD1, on 5 matching bases. The CDR3 protein sequence reads: CASTGQGNTGELFF. The base sequence is TGCGCCAGCACTGGGCAGGGCAACACCGGGGAGCTGTTTTTT.